This entry lists 20 T cell receptor beta chains sequenced from one sample in a study of T-cell reconstitution after alpha-beta-depleted transplantation in children. The authors prepared the TCRbeta library with unique molecular identifiers. TCRdb ran MiXCR on the PCR reads and lists one entry per CDR3 protein. The sample lists fewer than 400,000 distinct CDR3 sequences, around 21% seen once, with approximately 3.8% in the top ten. Here the sequenced sample was PBMCs from the stem cell graft donor, taken from the stem cell graft. These receptors were obtained from a human donor who donated a stem cell graft to a child with acute myeloid leukemia.

Many counts were recorded for this clonotype. V and J are TRBV20-1 and TRBJ2-7; TRBD2 matches 11 bases. The CDR3 extends over 16 amino acids. CDR1 and CDR2 (germline): DFQATT, SNEGSKA (reference sequence). With 5 bases clipped from V and 4 bases from J, the junction kept 13 bases outside the gene matches. CDR3 sequence: CSAEPALLAGVYEQYF. CDR3 DNA: TGCAGTGCTGAGCCGGCTCTACTAGCGGGAGTTTACGAGCAGTACTTC.

The chain couples TRBV7-6 to TRBJ2-1; 7 bases are a match to TRBD1. The CDR3 is 15 amino acids. Germline CDR1 and CDR2: SGHVS and FNYEAQ. Trimming took 5 bases from V and 1 from J; bases not matched to a gene: 5. DNA for the CDR3: TGTGCCAGCAGCGAAGACAGGGATTCCTACAATGAGCAGTTCTTC. As protein: CASSEDRDSYNEQFF.

This clonotype was counted a few times. The V and J genes are TRBV11-2 and TRBJ1-6, with D unclear. The CDR3 is 12 amino acids. Per the germline V gene, CDR1 is SGHAT and CDR2 is FQNNGV. The V end was cut by 0 bases, the J end by 9 bases, with 3 bases between. This CDR3 is CASSLEGSPLHF. The CDR3 DNA sequence: TGTGCCAGCAGCTTAGAAGGTTCACCCCTCCACTTT.

V usage is TRBV5-6 and J usage is TRBJ2-1; tentatively, D is TRBD2 (6 bases). Germline V gene lookup returns CDR1 SGHDT and CDR2 YYEEEE. The V end was cut by 3 bases, the J end by 7 bases, with 11 bases between. The CDR3 totals 13 residues. The CDR3 DNA reads TGTGCCAGCAGCTACGGGACTCCGAATGAGCAGTTCTTC. It translates to CASSYGTPNEQFF.

Notes on this clonotype: This may arise from a read error, as a much more abundant clone is one base away. This chain connects TRBV12-3 or TRBV12-4 to TRBJ2-2; tentatively, D is TRBD2 (6 bases). There are 15 residues in the CDR3. Trimming removed 3 bases at V and 6 bases at J, with 14 bases between. DNA of the CDR3: TGTGCCAGCAGTTTCAGCGGGTATCGCGCCGGGGAGCTGTTTTTT. Translation: CASSFSGYRAGELFF.

V usage is TRBV5-1 and J usage is TRBJ2-7; the D is unclear. CDR1 SGHRS and CDR2 YFSETQ come from the germline V gene. Trimming removed 3 bases from V and 1 base from J, with 11 bases in between. The CDR3 has 14 residues. This CDR3 reads CASSYADASYEQYF. The DNA of the CDR3 is TGCGCCAGCAGCTACGCGGACGCATCCTACGAGCAGTACTTC.

The gene calls are TRBV7-2 and TRBJ2-1, with 10 bases matching TRBD2. Germline V gene sequence: CDR1 SGHTA, CDR2 FQGNSA. Losses at the gene ends were 8 bases for V and 1 base for J; bases not matched to a gene: 5. This CDR3 comprises 15 residues. The CDR3 DNA reads as TGTGCCAGCGCCTGGGGACTAGCGTCCTACAATGAGCAGTTCTTC. This codes for CASAWGLASYNEQFF.

The CDR3 loop is CSASASSGQTQYF. The DNA of the CDR3 is TGCAGTGCTAGTGCGTCTAGCGGTCAGACCCAGTACTTC. The chain carries TRBV20-1 and TRBJ2-5, with 7 nucleotides matching TRBD2. V dropped 3 bases and J dropped 6; count of bases not matched to a gene: 7. Germline V lookup: CDR1 DFQATT, CDR2 SNEGSKA (reference sequence). CDR3 size: 13 residues.

This chain connects TRBV29-1 to TRBJ2-2, with 8 positions matching TRBD2. The germline V gene encodes CDR1 SQVTM and CDR2 ANQGSEA. The CDR3 is 13 residues long. V was clipped by 5 bases and J by 6 bases; unmatched bases: 5. The DNA for the CDR3 is TGCAGCGTTACGGGACTAGTTGCCGGGGAGCTGTTTTTT. Translation gives CSVTGLVAGELFF.

This chain connects TRBV7-9 to TRBJ2-7; D is unclear. The CDR3 sequence is 16 residues long. The germline CDR1 and CDR2 sequences are SEHNR and FQNEAQ (reference sequence). Trimming took off 3 bases at V and 4 bases at J, with 19 bases between the two ends. CDR3 loop: CASSFQTSVAPYEQYF. The CDR3 DNA reads as TGTGCCAGCAGCTTCCAGACATCCGTCGCCCCTTACGAGCAGTACTTC.

Comment on this clonotype: The germline gene is not matched at one end of the junction; a read error may be the cause. The chain is built from TRBV6-4 and TRBJ2-3, with a possible D match to TRBD1 (6 bases). This CDR3 is 14 amino acids long. Germline CDR1 is MRHNA and CDR2 is SNTAGT. The CDR3 DNA sequence: TGTGCCAGCAGTGAAAGGGGGAGTGCGGATGCGCACTATTTT. Amino acid sequence: CASSERGSADAHYF.

The chain uses TRBV12-3 or TRBV12-4 and TRBJ1-1, with D possibly matching TRBD1 (5 bases). V lost 7 bases to trimming and J lost 6 bases, with 18 bases between them. The CDR3 length is 14 residues. CDR3 protein: CASTQRGAYSEAFF. CDR3 nucleotides: TGTGCCAGCACCCAGCGGGGCGCCTACTCTGAAGCTTTCTTT.

This clonotype was counted a few times. The rearrangement joins TRBV6-2 or TRBV6-3 to TRBJ2-7; unclear D gene. This CDR3 has 13 residues. Looked up from germline, CDR1 is MNHEY and CDR2 is SVGEGT. V dropped 8 bases and J dropped 0 bases, with 11 bases sitting between them. The CDR3 nucleotides read TGTGCCAGCGAAGGCAGCGCCTCCTACGAGCAGTACTTC. This codes for CASEGSASYEQYF.

This chain links TRBV5-1 with TRBJ1-1; no definite D call. This CDR3 comprises 14 residues. Per germline, CDR1 SGHRS and CDR2 YFSETQ. V gave up 4 bases and J gave up 1 base, with 11 bases separating them. CDR3 in amino acids: CASSIQTQNTEAFF. The CDR3 DNA reads as TGCGCCAGCAGCATACAGACCCAGAACACTGAAGCTTTCTTT.

This clonotype has a count of ten or more. This sequence joins TRBV25-1 and TRBJ1-1; 7 bases fit TRBD1. Germline trimming cut 5 bases from V and 4 bases from J; bases unmatched to any gene: 10. The CDR3 runs to 15 residues. In germline, CDR1 is MGHDK, CDR2 SYGVNS. CDR3 residues: CASSPQQGWGTEAFF. For the CDR3, the DNA is TGTGCCAGCAGTCCTCAACAGGGGTGGGGCACTGAAGCTTTCTTT.

A few counts support this clonotype. The rearrangement uses TRBV12-3 or TRBV12-4 and TRBJ2-5; D may be TRBD1 (6 bases). The germline V and J ends were trimmed by 3 bases and 9 bases, with 11 bases remaining between them. CDR3 length: 12 amino acids. Here the CDR3 DNA reads TGTGCCAGCAGTTTCCTAAGGGGGTCCCAGTACTTC. Residues: CASSFLRGSQYF.

The chain carries TRBV11-3 and TRBJ2-2; unclear D gene. The CDR3 is 14 residues long. Trimming removed 6 bases at V and 7 bases at J, with 15 bases between. Germline V gene lookup returns CDR1 SGHNT and CDR2 YENEEA. CDR3 in DNA: TGTGCCAGCAGTCCTAGGCGGACGATCGGGGAGCTGTTTTTT. The encoded protein is CASSPRRTIGELFF.

The rearrangement uses TRBV11-1 and TRBJ1-2; maybe TRBD1 (5 bases). CDR3 size: 15 residues. Trimming cost V 5 bases and J 4 bases, with 17 bases left between them. Germline V CDR1 and CDR2: SGHAT, FQDESV (reference sequence). Written as DNA, the CDR3 is TGTGCCAGCAGCGGGGGGGGAGGGGCCGTCTATGGCTACACCTTC. It is translated as CASSGGGGAVYGYTF. Full variable domain (rest looked up from reference TRBV11-1 and TRBJ1-2): EAEVAQSPRYKITEKSQAVAFWCDPISGHATLYWYRQILGQGPELLVQFQDESVVDDSQLPKDRFSAERLKGVDSTLKIQPAELGDSAMYLCASSGGGGAVYGYTFGSGTRLTVV.

This chain links TRBV29-1 with TRBJ2-6, with 8 bases identical to TRBD1. Germline V gene lookup returns CDR1 SQVTM and CDR2 ANQGSEA. This CDR3 region has 15 residues. Trimming at V came to 6 bases and at J to 0 bases, leaving 4 bases not matched to a gene. The CDR3 nucleotides are TGCAGCGTGGGGGACAGGAGCTCTGGGGCCAACGTCCTGACTTTC. This encodes CSVGDRSSGANVLTF.

The chain combines TRBV3-1 with TRBJ2-7; 9 nucleotides line up with TRBD2. J was trimmed by 2 bases and V by 5 bases; bases with no gene match: 4. Germline CDR1 and CDR2: LGHDT and YNNKEL (reference sequence). This CDR3 has 14 residues. Written as DNA, the CDR3 is TGTGCCAGCAGCAAGGCGGGAGGGGCCTACGAGCAGTACTTC. This sequence encodes CASSKAGGAYEQYF.